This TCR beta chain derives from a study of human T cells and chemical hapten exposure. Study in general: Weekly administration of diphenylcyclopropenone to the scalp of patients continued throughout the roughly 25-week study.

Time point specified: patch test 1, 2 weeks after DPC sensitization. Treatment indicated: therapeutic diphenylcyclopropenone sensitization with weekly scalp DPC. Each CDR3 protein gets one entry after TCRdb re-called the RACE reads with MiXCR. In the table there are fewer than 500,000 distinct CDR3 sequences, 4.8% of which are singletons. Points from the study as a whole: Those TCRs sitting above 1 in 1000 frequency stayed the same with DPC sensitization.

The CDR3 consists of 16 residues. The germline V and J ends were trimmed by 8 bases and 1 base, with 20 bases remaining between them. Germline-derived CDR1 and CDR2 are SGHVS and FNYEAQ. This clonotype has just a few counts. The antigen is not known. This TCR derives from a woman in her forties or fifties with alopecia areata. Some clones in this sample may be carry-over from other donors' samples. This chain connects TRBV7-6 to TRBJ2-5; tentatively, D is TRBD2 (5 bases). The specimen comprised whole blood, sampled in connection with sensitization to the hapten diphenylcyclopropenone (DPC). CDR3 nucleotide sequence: TGTGCCAGCGATAAGTCTGGGTCTAGCTTCCAAGAGACCCAGTACTTC. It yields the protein CASDKSGSSFQETQYF.